This TCR beta chain was recovered during a study of Ad26.COV2.S vaccination and SARS-CoV-2 variants. Study observations and caveats: Spike-specific TCR breadth in vaccine recipients exceeded that seen in placebo recipients. It was reported that spike-specific CD8+ and CD4+ T cell responses were substantially broad after vaccination.

Clones were read by immunoSEQ multiplex PCR, and TCRdb kept only the in-frame ones, dropping some. The sample lists 350,000 to 400,000 clones; about 88% were seen once. Points on this clone: The antigen is undetermined.

The CDR3 totals 13 residues. The ends were cut back, 0 bases at V and 8 bases at J, with 9 bases in the middle. The germline V gene has CDR1 SGDLS and CDR2 YYNGEE. The treatment denotes: roughly 18 received Ad26.COV2.S at low or high dose, single or two shots; several received placebo; per-sample allocation not given. After the first vaccine or placebo injection, samples were drawn on day 63. The administered vaccine (an Ad26 vector) expressed Wuhan-strain SARS-CoV-2 spike. The receptor comes from a person aged 18-60 years who received the Ad26.COV2.S COVID-19 vaccine or a placebo. The source material was peripheral blood, sampled in a trial of Ad26.COV2.S vaccine versus placebo. J is TRBJ2-1 and V is TRBV9, with a tentative D call TRBD1 (6 bases). Written as DNA, the CDR3 is TGTGCCAGCAGCGTAGGTCCAGGGGATGAGCAGTTCTTC. Translation gives CASSVGPGDEQFF.